What follows are 25 T cell receptor beta chains derived from one specimen sequenced in a study of long-term antiretroviral therapy in people with HIV. Version v3.0 of the immunoSEQ assay ran at survey level. This table comes from immunoSEQ multiplex PCR, and its TCRdb copy is limited to in-frame clones, with some not included. The data show around 30,000 clones, approximately 85% seen once. This sample comprised unsorted PBMCs, obtained 3 years after starting antiretroviral therapy. The receptors derive from a man aged 40-55 years with HIV.

The gene calls are TRBV7-9 and TRBJ1-5; D remains ambiguous. CDR3 length: 13 amino acids. The ends were cut back, 1 base at V and 3 bases at J, with 4 bases in the middle. Looked up from germline, CDR1 is SEHNR and CDR2 is FQNEAQ (reference sequence). In DNA, the CDR3 is TGTGCCAGCAGCTTAGATATCAATCAGCCCCAGCATTTT. Translation gives CASSLDINQPQHF.

This chain joins TRBV5-4 and TRBJ2-7; the D is unclear. Germline values: CDR1 SGHNT, CDR2 YYREEE (reference sequence). Trimming pared 0 bases from V and 7 bases from J, leaving 14 bases between. The length of the CDR3 is 14 residues. CDR3 protein: CASSLAGPEREQYF. CDR3 nucleotide sequence: TGTGCCAGCAGCTTGGCCGGCCCCGAGAGGGAGCAGTACTTC. Full variable domain (missing parts from reference TRBV5-4 and TRBJ2-7): ETGVTQSPTHLIKTRGQQVTLRCSSQSGHNTVSWYQQALGQGPQFIFQYYREEENGRGNFPPRFSGLQFPNYSSELNVNALELDDSALYLCASSLAGPEREQYFGPGTRLTVT.

This clone was observed a handful of times. CDR3 residues: CASSFRTSGEYNEQFF. For the CDR3, the DNA is TGTGCCAGCAGCTTCCGGACTAGCGGGGAATACAATGAGCAGTTCTTC. V usage is TRBV11-2 and J usage is TRBJ2-1, with 12 nucleotides matching TRBD2. This CDR3 is 16 amino acids long. Trimming at V came to 3 bases and at J to 4 bases, leaving 4 bases not matched to a gene. Looked up from germline, CDR1 is SGHAT and CDR2 is FQNNGV.

V gene TRBV6-1 combines with J gene TRBJ1-4; D is perhaps TRBD1 (5 bases). CDR3 length equals 16 residues. From germline, CDR1 is MNHNS and CDR2 SASEGT. V was pared by 4 bases and J by 4 bases, with 16 bases between. CDR3 residues: CASSVRTGLLNEKLFF. In DNA, the CDR3 is TGTGCCAGCAGTGTCCGCACAGGTTTACTTAATGAAAAACTGTTTTTT.

The chain carries TRBV27 and TRBJ1-5; 8 bases are a match to TRBD1. Germline-derived CDR1 and CDR2 are MNHEY and SMNVEV (reference sequence). V lost 4 bases to trimming and J lost 0 bases; unmatched junction nucleotides: 5. The CDR3 is made up of 16 amino acids. The CDR3, as DNA: TGTGCCAGCAGTTCCCAGGGGGCGTATAGCAATCAGCCCCAGCATTTT. Its protein is CASSSQGAYSNQPQHF.

V usage is TRBV5-6 and J usage is TRBJ1-2, with D tentatively TRBD1 (5 bases). CDR3 size: 15 residues. Trimming pared 0 bases from V and 4 bases from J, leaving 13 bases between. Germline V gene data show CDR1 as SGHDT and CDR2 as YYEEEE. CDR3 sequence: CASSLGPQEIYGYTF. In nucleotides, the CDR3 is TGTGCCAGCAGCTTGGGTCCACAGGAGATCTATGGCTACACCTTC.

The genes are TRBV2 and TRBJ1-4; D is unresolved. Germline loops: CDR1 SNHLY, CDR2 FYNNEI. Trimming removed 6 bases at V and 0 bases at J, with 11 bases between. This CDR3 has 15 residues. The CDR3, as DNA: TGTGCCAGCAGCCACCTTAATCCAACTAATGAAAAACTGTTTTTT. Translated, it gives CASSHLNPTNEKLFF.

The rearrangement links TRBV6-6 to TRBJ1-4, with no clear D. The CDR3 is 11 residues long. Germline assignment: CDR1 MNHNY and CDR2 SVGAGI (reference sequence). Trimming removed 4 bases from V and 8 bases from J, with 5 bases in between. The CDR3, as DNA: TGTGCCAGCAGTTCCCAGGAAAAACTGTTTTTT. Its translation: CASSSQEKLFF.

V is TRBV4-1 and J is TRBJ1-6, with a weak D call TRBD1 (6 bases). Trimming shortened V by 2 bases and J by 5 bases, and 13 bases separated the two germline ends. This CDR3 comprises 16 residues. Germline V gene data show CDR1 as MGHRA and CDR2 as YSYEKL. Here the CDR3 DNA reads TGCGCCAGCAGCCAATTAGGGGGGGCGGATAATTCACCCCTCCACTTT. Translated: CASSQLGGADNSPLHF.

The chain recombines TRBV5-5 with TRBJ1-4, with D uncertain. With 6 bases removed from V and 2 bases from J, the gap between germline ends came to 11 bases. In germline, CDR1 is SGHKS, CDR2 YYEKEE (reference sequence). The CDR3 runs 14 residues. As DNA, the CDR3 is TGTGCCAGCACCCAGTTAGGGACTAATGAAAAACTGTTTTTT. This sequence encodes CASTQLGTNEKLFF.

This clone was seen once. The chain carries TRBV4-1 and TRBJ1-1; perhaps TRBD1 as D (5 bases). CDR3 length: 11 residues. CDR1 and CDR2 from the germline V gene are MGHRA and YSYEKL. V was clipped by 6 bases and J by 11 bases, with 13 bases between them. This chain's CDR3 is CASRGSRGAFF. The DNA for the CDR3 is TGCGCCAGCAGAGGCTCTCGGGGGGCTTTCTTT.

This clone has a single count. This chain joins TRBV10-3 and TRBJ2-1; no definite D call. This CDR3 has 11 amino acids. Trimming took 6 bases from V and 4 from J, leaving 4 bases between them. The germline gives CDR1 ENHRY, CDR2 SYGVKD. For the CDR3, the DNA is TGTGCCATCAGGGAATACAATGAGCAGTTCTTC. Amino acids: CAIREYNEQFF.

This chain connects TRBV19 to TRBJ1-2; the match to TRBD1 covers 8 bases. CDR1 and CDR2 from the germline V gene are LNHDA and SQIVND (reference sequence). The CDR3 loop spans 15 amino acids. Trimming cost V 5 bases and J 0 bases; bases outside gene matches: 5. This CDR3 reads CASSWGTGANYGYTF. CDR3 nucleotide sequence: TGTGCCAGTAGTTGGGGGACAGGAGCTAACTATGGCTACACCTTC.

This sequence joins TRBV11-3 and TRBJ2-2; possible D gene TRBD1, 5 bases. CDR1 is SGHNT, CDR2 YENEEA, per germline. V shed 4 bases and J shed 2 bases, with 14 bases lying between them. The CDR3 is 16 amino acids. CDR3 nucleotides: TGTGCCAGCAGCTCCGGCGACAGTCTTAACACCGGGGAGCTGTTTTTT. Translation gives CASSSGDSLNTGELFF.

J is TRBJ2-7 and V is TRBV7-9; 8 bases map to TRBD1. This CDR3 region has 15 residues. V lost 1 base and J lost 0; bases outside the gene matches: 2. From germline, CDR1 is SEHNR and CDR2 FQNEAQ (reference sequence). The CDR3 sequence is CASSLGTGSSYEQYF. The CDR3 coding sequence is TGTGCCAGCAGCTTAGGGACAGGGAGCTCCTACGAGCAGTACTTC.

The chain is built from TRBV5-1 and TRBJ2-3, with D unresolved. Trimming stripped 6 bases from V and 2 bases from J, with 10 bases between. CDR1 is SGHRS and CDR2 is YFSETQ in the germline V gene. This CDR3 has 13 residues. DNA for the CDR3: TGCGCCAGCAACGTAGGGAACACAGATACGCAGTATTTT. Translating it yields CASNVGNTDTQYF.

The genes are TRBV6-6 and TRBJ1-2; tentatively, D is TRBD1 (5 bases). CDR1 is MNHNY and CDR2 is SVGAGI in the germline V gene (reference sequence). The ends were cut back, 2 bases at V and 8 bases at J, with 6 bases in the middle. The CDR3 sequence is 11 residues long. The CDR3 spells CASSYQGGYTF. The CDR3 bases are TGTGCCAGCAGTTACCAGGGAGGCTACACCTTC.

The chain is built from TRBV27 and TRBJ1-3; 8 positions agree with TRBD1. The germline gives CDR1 MNHEY, CDR2 SMNVEV (reference sequence). V lost 2 bases, J lost 10 bases, and 10 bases stayed unmatched. This CDR3 has 15 residues. CDR3 coding DNA: TGTGCCAGCAGTTTACGATGGGCAGGGGGCGAGACCATATATTTT. Its translation: CASSLRWAGGETIYF.

V usage is TRBV19 and J usage is TRBJ2-2; D remains ambiguous. This CDR3 has 16 residues. Germline V CDR1 and CDR2: LNHDA, SQIVND (reference sequence). V dropped 3 bases and J dropped 6 bases, with 17 bases sitting between them. The CDR3 here is CASSIRFDGLAGELFF. Here the CDR3 DNA reads TGTGCCAGTAGTATCCGATTTGACGGTTTGGCCGGGGAGCTGTTTTTT.

The V call is TRBV19, the J call TRBJ1-6; D gene ambiguous. This CDR3 has 13 amino acids. From germline, CDR1 is LNHDA and CDR2 SQIVND (reference sequence). The ends were cut back, 6 bases at V and 14 bases at J, with 17 bases in the middle. The CDR3 sequence is CASRLRAEGTLHF. The CDR3 DNA sequence: TGTGCCAGTAGGCTCCGGGCCGAGGGCACCCTCCACTTT. The whole variable domain, filled in from reference TRBV19 and TRBJ1-6, reads DGGITQSPKYLFRKEGQNVTLSCEQNLNHDAMYWYRQDPGQGLRLIYYSQIVNDFQKGDIAEGYSVSREKKESFPLTVTSAQKNPTAFYLCASRLRAEGTLHFGNGTRLTVT.

J is TRBJ2-7 and V is TRBV5-1; 11 bases match TRBD1. Germline V gene sequence: CDR1 SGHRS, CDR2 YFSETQ. V dropped 3 bases and J dropped 2; count of bases not matched to a gene: 4. CDR3 length: 15 amino acids. CDR3 DNA: TGCGCCAGCAGCTCCAAGGACAGGGGGCCCTACGAGCAGTACTTC. Protein: CASSSKDRGPYEQYF.

The chain is built from TRBV27 and TRBJ2-2, with TRBD2 matching 7 bases. The CDR3 is made up of 15 amino acids. CDR1 and CDR2 from the germline V gene are MNHEY and SMNVEV (reference sequence). The V gene end was trimmed by 1 base and the J gene end by 4 bases; junction bases not matched to a gene: 3. The CDR3 region has the DNA TGTGCCAGCAGTTTATGGGGCGGGGGCACCGGGGAGCTGTTTTTT. This gives the protein CASSLWGGGTGELFF.

This rearrangement joins TRBV19 to TRBJ2-7; D tentatively fits TRBD1 or TRBD2 (5 bases each). This CDR3 comprises 15 residues. CDR1 and CDR2 from the germline V gene are LNHDA and SQIVND (reference sequence). V lost 5 bases to trimming and J lost 7 bases, with 21 bases between them. The CDR3 DNA reads TGTGCCAGTAGTCCGGACTCCCTGGGGCCGCGGGAGCAGTACTTC. Protein sequence: CASSPDSLGPREQYF.

This chain uses TRBV6-1 with TRBJ2-7, with D unresolved. Trimming left V 4 bases short and J 2 bases short, with 9 bases between. The CDR3 sequence is 13 residues long. Germline lookup yields CDR1 MNHNS and CDR2 SASEGT. CDR3 region: CASSGWQTYEQYF. Here the CDR3 DNA reads TGTGCCAGCAGTGGTTGGCAGACCTACGAGCAGTACTTC.

The V and J genes are TRBV6-1 and TRBJ2-7; D is uncertain. The CDR3 is 15 amino acids. The V end was cut by 3 bases, the J end by 2 bases, with 14 bases between. In germline, CDR1 is MNHNS, CDR2 SASEGT. CDR3 coding DNA: TGTGCCAGCAGTGATCTGGACCGCCTTACCTACGAGCAGTACTTC. Protein: CASSDLDRLTYEQYF.